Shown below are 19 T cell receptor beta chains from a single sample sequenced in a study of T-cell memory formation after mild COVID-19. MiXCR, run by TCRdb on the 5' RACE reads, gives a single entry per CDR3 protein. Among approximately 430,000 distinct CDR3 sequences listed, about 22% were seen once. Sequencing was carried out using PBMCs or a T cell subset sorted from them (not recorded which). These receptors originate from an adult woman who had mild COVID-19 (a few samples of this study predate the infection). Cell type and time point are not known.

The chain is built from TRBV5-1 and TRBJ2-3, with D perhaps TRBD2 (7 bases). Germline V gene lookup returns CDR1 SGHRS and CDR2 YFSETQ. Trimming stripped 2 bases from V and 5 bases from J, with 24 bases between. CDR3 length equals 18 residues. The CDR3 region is CASSFPGGGARSGDTQYF. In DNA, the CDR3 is TGCGCCAGCAGCTTCCCAGGCGGGGGCGCAAGGTCGGGAGATACGCAGTATTTT.

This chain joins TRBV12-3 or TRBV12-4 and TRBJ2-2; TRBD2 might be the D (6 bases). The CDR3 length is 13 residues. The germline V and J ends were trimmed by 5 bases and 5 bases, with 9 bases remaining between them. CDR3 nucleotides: TGTGCCAGCAGTCGCCGGGAGACCGGGGAGCTGTTTTTT. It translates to CASSRRETGELFF.

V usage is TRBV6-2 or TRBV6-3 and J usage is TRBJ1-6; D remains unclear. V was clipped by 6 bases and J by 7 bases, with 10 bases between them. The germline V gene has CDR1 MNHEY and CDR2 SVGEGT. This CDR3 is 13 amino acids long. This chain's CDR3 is CASSVPRNSPLHF. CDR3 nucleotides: TGTGCCAGCAGCGTCCCCCGGAATTCACCCCTCCACTTT.

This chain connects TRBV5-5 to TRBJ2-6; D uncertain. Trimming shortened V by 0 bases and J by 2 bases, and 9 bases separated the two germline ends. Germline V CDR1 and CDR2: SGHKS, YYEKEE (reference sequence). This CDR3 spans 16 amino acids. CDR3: CASSLGGNAGANVLTF. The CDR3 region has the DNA TGTGCCAGCAGCTTGGGGGGTAATGCTGGGGCCAACGTCCTGACTTTC.

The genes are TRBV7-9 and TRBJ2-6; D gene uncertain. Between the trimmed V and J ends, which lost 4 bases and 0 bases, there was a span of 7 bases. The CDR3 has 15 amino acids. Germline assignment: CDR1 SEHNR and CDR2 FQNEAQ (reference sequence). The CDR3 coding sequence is TGTGCCAGCAGCTCACCGAACTCTGGGGCCAACGTCCTGACTTTC. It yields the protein CASSSPNSGANVLTF. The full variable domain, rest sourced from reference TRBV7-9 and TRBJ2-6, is DTGVSQNPRHKITKRGQNVTFRCDPISEHNRLYWYRQTLGQGPEFLTYFQNEAQLEKSRLLSDRFSAERPKGSFSTLEIQRTEQGDSAMYLCASSSPNSGANVLTFGAGSRLTVL.

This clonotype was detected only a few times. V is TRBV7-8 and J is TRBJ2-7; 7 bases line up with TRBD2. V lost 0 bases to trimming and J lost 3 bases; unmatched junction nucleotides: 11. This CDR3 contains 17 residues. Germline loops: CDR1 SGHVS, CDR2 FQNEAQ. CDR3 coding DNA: TGTGCCAGCAGCTTAGCCCGAGCTTTGTCTAGCGGCTACGAGCAGTACTTC. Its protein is CASSLARALSSGYEQYF.

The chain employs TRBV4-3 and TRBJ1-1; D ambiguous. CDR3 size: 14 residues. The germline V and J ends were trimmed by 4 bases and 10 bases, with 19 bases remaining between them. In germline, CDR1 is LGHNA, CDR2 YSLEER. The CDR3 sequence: CASSPKRDYRGAFF. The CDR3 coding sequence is TGCGCCAGCAGCCCGAAAAGGGATTACCGGGGAGCTTTCTTT.

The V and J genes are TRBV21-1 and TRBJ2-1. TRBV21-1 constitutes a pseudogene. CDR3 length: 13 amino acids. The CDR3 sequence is CASSQKCNGEQFF. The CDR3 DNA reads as TGTGCCAGCAGCCAAAAGTGCAACGGTGAGCAGTTCTTC.

The CDR3 sequence: CSGMDPNTGELFF. DNA of the CDR3: TGCAGTGGCATGGACCCGAACACCGGGGAGCTGTTTTTT. The chain has TRBV20-1 and TRBJ2-2; D remains unclear. The CDR3 contains 13 residues. Looked up from germline, CDR1 is DFQATT and CDR2 is SNEGSKA (reference sequence). Trimming left V 7 bases short and J 0 bases short, with 9 bases between.

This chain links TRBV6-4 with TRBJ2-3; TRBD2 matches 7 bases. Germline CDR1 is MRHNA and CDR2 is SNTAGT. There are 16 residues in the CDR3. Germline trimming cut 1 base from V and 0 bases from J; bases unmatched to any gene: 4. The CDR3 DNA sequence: TGTGCCAGCAGTGACTTCGGGGGGACTAGCACAGATACGCAGTATTTT. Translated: CASSDFGGTSTDTQYF.

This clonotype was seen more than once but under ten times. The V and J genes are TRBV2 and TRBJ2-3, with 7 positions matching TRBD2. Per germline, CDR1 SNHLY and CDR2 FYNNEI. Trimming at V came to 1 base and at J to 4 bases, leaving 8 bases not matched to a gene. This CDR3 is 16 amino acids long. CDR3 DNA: TGTGCCAGCAGTGAAGGACTAGCTGGTGGCGCAGATACGCAGTATTTT. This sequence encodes CASSEGLAGGADTQYF. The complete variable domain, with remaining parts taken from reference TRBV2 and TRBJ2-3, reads EPEVTQTPSHQVTQMGQEVILRCVPISNHLYFYWYRQILGQKVEFLVSFYNNEISEKSEIFDDQFSVERPDGSNFTLKIRSTKLEDSAMYFCASSEGLAGGADTQYFGPGTRLTVL.

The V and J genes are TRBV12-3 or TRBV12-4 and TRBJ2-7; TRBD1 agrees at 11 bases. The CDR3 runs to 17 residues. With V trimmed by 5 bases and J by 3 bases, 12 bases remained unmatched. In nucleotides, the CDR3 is TGTGCCAGCAGTAGAACCCGGGACAGGGGGACCAACTACGAGCAGTACTTC. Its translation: CASSRTRDRGTNYEQYF.

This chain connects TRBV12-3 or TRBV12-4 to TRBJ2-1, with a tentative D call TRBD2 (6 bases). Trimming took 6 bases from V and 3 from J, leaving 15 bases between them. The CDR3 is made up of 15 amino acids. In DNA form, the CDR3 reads TGTGCCAGCAGGCAGCGGGCCAGCAACTACAATGAGCAGTTCTTC. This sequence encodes CASRQRASNYNEQFF.

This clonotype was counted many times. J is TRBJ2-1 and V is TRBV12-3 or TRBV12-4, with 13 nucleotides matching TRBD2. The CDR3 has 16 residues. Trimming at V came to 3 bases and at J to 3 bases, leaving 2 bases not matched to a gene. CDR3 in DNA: TGTGCCAGCAGTTTCCGGACTAGCGGGAGCTACAATGAGCAGTTCTTC. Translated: CASSFRTSGSYNEQFF.

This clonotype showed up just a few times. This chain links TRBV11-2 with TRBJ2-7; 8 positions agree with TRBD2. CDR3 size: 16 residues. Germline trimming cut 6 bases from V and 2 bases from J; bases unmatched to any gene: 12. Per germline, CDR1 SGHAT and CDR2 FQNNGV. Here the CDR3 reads CASSSPGRSGTYEQYF. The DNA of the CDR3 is TGTGCCAGCAGTTCTCCCGGTCGTAGCGGGACCTACGAGCAGTACTTC. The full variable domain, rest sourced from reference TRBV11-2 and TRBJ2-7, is EAGVAQSPRYKIIEKRQSVAFWCNPISGHATLYWYQQILGQGPKLLIQFQNNGVVDDSQLPKDRFSAERLKGVDSTLKIQPAKLEDSAVYLCASSSPGRSGTYEQYFGPGTRLTVT.

The CDR3 bases are TGTGCCAGCAGCTGGGTCGCGGAATCTTTCTTT. This sequence encodes CASSWVAESFF. V gene TRBV7-9 combines with J gene TRBJ1-1; D remains ambiguous. This CDR3 has 11 amino acids. Germline V lookup: CDR1 SEHNR, CDR2 FQNEAQ (reference sequence). V shed 4 bases and J shed 12 bases, with 12 bases lying between them.

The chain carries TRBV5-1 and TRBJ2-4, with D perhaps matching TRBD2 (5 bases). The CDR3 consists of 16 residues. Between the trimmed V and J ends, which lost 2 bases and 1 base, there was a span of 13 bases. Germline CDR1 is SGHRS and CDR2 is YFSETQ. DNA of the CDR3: TGCGCCAGCAGCTTTAGCGCTGTAGTCGCCAAAAACATTCAGTACTTC. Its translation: CASSFSAVVAKNIQYF.

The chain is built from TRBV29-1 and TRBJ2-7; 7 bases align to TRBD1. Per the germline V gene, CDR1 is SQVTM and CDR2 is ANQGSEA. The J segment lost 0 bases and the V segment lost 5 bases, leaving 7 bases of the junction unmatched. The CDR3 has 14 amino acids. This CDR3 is CSVMDRSPSYEQYF. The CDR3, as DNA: TGCAGCGTTATGGACAGGTCTCCCTCCTACGAGCAGTACTTC.

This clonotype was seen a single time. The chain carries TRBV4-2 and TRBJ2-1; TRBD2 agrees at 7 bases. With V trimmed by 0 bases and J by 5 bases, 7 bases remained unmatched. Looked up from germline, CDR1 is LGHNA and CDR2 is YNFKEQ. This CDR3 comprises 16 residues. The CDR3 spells CASSQDYSGANNEQFF. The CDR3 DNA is TGTGCCAGCAGCCAAGACTACAGCGGGGCTAACAATGAGCAGTTCTTC.